The rows below give T cell receptor beta chains drawn from one sample of a study of T-cell reconstitution after alpha-beta-depleted transplantation in children. TCRdb itself ran the PCR reads through MiXCR, one entry per CDR3 protein. The repertoire holds fewer than 450,000 distinct CDR3 sequences, with around 15% as singletons. This specimen consisted of PBMCs, mostly from graft donor cells, obtained 360 days after TCRalphabeta/CD19-depleted stem cell transplant. The origin of the receptors is a male patient between 2 and 15 years old who had a stem cell transplant for acute lymphoblastic leukemia, so the T cells may come from the graft donor. The CDR3 runs from the conserved cysteine through the conserved F or W. The D gene is left open where the match is weak. Size is stated for part of the rows, as once, few or many counts, or as a class when the clone is expanded.

D	J	V	size	CDR3	DNA
TRBD2	TRBJ2-5	TRBV4-2	few	CASSQSTGTNQETQYF	TGTGCCAGCAGCCAATCTACCGGGACTAACCAAGAGACCCAGTACTTC
.	TRBJ1-2	TRBV28	many	CASSLLGSGYTF	TGTGCCAGCAGTTTATTAGGAAGCGGCTACACCTTC
TRBD1	TRBJ2-2	TRBV20-1	.	CSAWDRATGELFF	TGCAGTGCCTGGGACAGGGCCACCGGGGAGCTGTTTTTT
.	TRBJ1-1	TRBV30	.	CAWTFSRNTEAFF	TGTGCCTGGACCTTTAGTCGGAACACTGAAGCTTTCTTT
.	TRBJ2-7	TRBV28	many	CASSLQGISYEQYF	TGTGCCAGCAGTCTACAGGGCATCTCCTACGAGCAGTACTTC
.	TRBJ2-3	TRBV7-6	.	CASSLAERYTQYF	TGTGCCAGCAGCTTAGCTGAGCGGTATACGCAGTATTTT
.	TRBJ2-5	TRBV5-5	.	CASSRGVGPPQETQYF	TGTGCCAGCAGCCGTGGAGTAGGACCCCCCCAAGAGACCCAGTACTTC
.	TRBJ2-5	TRBV20-1	many	CSASGKEGETQYF	TGCAGTGCTAGCGGGAAGGAGGGAGAGACCCAGTACTTC
.	TRBJ1-1	TRBV29-1	many	CSVKGLNTEAFF	TGCAGCGTTAAGGGGTTAAACACTGAAGCTTTCTTT
.	TRBJ2-1	TRBV6-5	.	CASSYSLRDRPVF	TGTGCCAGCAGTTACTCTCTCAGGGACCGCCCGGTCTTC
.	TRBJ2-4	TRBV30	.	CAWNRDVIAKNIQYF	TGTGCCTGGAACCGGGACGTAATAGCCAAAAACATTCAGTACTTC
.	TRBJ2-3	TRBV4-3	few	CASSQDQRSREVTDTQYF	TGCGCCAGCAGCCAAGATCAAAGGAGCAGGGAGGTCACAGATACGCAGTATTTT
.	TRBJ2-7	TRBV4-2	.	CASSQVLGTASSYEQYF	TGTGCCAGCAGCCAAGTATTAGGAACGGCAAGCTCCTACGAGCAGTACTTC
TRBD1	TRBJ2-7	TRBV20-1	.	CSAVPGTGQDYEQYF	TGCAGTGCCGTCCCGGGGACAGGCCAAGACTACGAGCAGTACTTC
TRBD1	TRBJ2-1	TRBV5-1	.	CASSFARDRVGNEQFF	TGCGCCAGCAGCTTCGCCCGGGACAGGGTTGGCAATGAGCAGTTCTTC
.	TRBJ1-5	TRBV5-1	many	CASSFSAGSPQHF	TGCGCCAGCAGCTTTTCGGCGGGATCGCCCCAGCATTTT
TRBD2	TRBJ2-7	TRBV28	.	CASSTIGGPGLAGGYEQYF	TGTGCCAGCAGCACTATTGGGGGCCCGGGACTAGCGGGAGGCTACGAGCAGTACTTC
TRBD2	TRBJ2-3	TRBV4-2	.	CASSQDVGGDTQYF	TGTGCCAGCAGCCAAGACGTGGGAGGGGATACGCAGTATTTT
TRBD1	TRBJ1-4	TRBV28	.	CASSLLTGGINEKLFF	TGTGCCAGCAGTTTACTTACAGGGGGGATAAATGAAAAACTGTTTTTT
.	TRBJ2-7	TRBV20-1	.	CSARRVSEQYF	TGCAGTGCTAGGAGGGTAAGCGAGCAGTACTTC
.	TRBJ2-1	TRBV29-1	.	CSANTAVGFF	TGCAGCGCTAACACTGCAGTGGGGTTCTTC
.	TRBJ2-1	TRBV28	.	CASRPPGVNEQFF	TGTGCCAGCAGACCTCCTGGGGTGAATGAGCAGTTCTTC
.	TRBJ1-6	TRBV5-1	few	CASSPGTVGSPLHF	TGCGCCAGCAGCCCCGGGACCGTGGGGTCACCCCTCCACTTT
.	TRBJ2-3	TRBV18	many	CASSPYTGFTSTDTQYF	TGTGCCAGCTCACCTTATACAGGATTCACGAGCACAGATACGCAGTATTTT
.	TRBJ2-1	TRBV28	few	CASSLLSVTAGDYNEQFF	TGTGCCAGCAGCCTCCTTAGTGTTACAGCCGGGGACTACAATGAGCAGTTCTTC
TRBD1	TRBJ1-1	TRBV11-2	few	CASSVRPGTGVSTEAFF	TGTGCCAGCAGCGTAAGACCCGGGACAGGGGTCAGCACTGAAGCTTTCTTT
TRBD2	TRBJ2-3	TRBV7-9	.	CASSFASGLAGADTQYF	TGTGCCAGCAGCTTCGCCTCGGGGCTAGCGGGAGCGGATACGCAGTATTTT
TRBD1	TRBJ2-5	TRBV7-3	.	CASSLTGQRGETQYF	TGTGCCAGCAGCTTAACGGGACAGCGAGGGGAGACCCAGTACTTC
.	TRBJ2-1	TRBV2	.	CASSGPAGIYNEQFF	TGTGCCAGCAGTGGTCCAGCGGGTATCTACAATGAGCAGTTCTTC
TRBD2	TRBJ2-7	TRBV5-1	few	CASSLGLAGPSYEQYF	TGCGCCAGCAGCTTGGGACTAGCGGGACCCTCCTACGAGCAGTACTTC
TRBD2	TRBJ2-5	TRBV29-1	.	CSVGPLASGRAEETQYF	TGCAGCGTGGGTCCCCTCGCTAGCGGGAGGGCCGAGGAGACCCAGTACTTC
.	TRBJ2-7	TRBV29-1	many	CSVVLSGYSSYEQYF	TGCAGCGTTGTTCTTAGCGGTTATAGCTCCTACGAGCAGTACTTC
.	TRBJ1-2	TRBV6-5	.	CASRRGANYGYTF	TGTGCCAGCAGGAGAGGGGCAAACTATGGCTACACCTTC
.	TRBJ2-7	TRBV9	few	CASSATGGDYEQYF	TGTGCCAGCAGCGCCACAGGAGGGGACTACGAGCAGTACTTC
.	TRBJ2-2	TRBV15	few	CATSRDGLGSTGELFF	TGTGCCACCAGCAGAGATGGTCTAGGATCCACCGGGGAGCTGTTTTTT
.	TRBJ2-3	TRBV4-2	.	CASSQEVRTDTQYF	TGTGCCAGCAGCCAAGAAGTTCGCACAGATACGCAGTATTTT
.	TRBJ2-4	TRBV29-1	many	CSVQVTGNIQYF	TGCAGCGTCCAGGTTACAGGGAACATTCAGTACTTC
.	TRBJ1-4	TRBV4-1	.	CASSQDLAGATNEKLFF	TGCGCCAGCAGCCAAGATCTGGCAGGAGCCACTAATGAAAAGCTGTTTTTT
.	TRBJ2-7	TRBV4-1	.	CASSHTPIVEQYF	TGCGCCAGCAGCCACACCCCCATTGTCGAGCAGTACTTC
.	TRBJ1-1	TRBV28	.	CASSSLLDRNTEAFF	TGTGCCAGCAGTTCTCTACTTGACAGGAACACTGAAGCTTTCTTT
.	TRBJ2-3	TRBV20-1	few	CSAREPLSAPQYF	TGCAGTGCTAGAGAGCCCCTCTCGGCTCCGCAGTATTTT
.	TRBJ1-2	TRBV4-3	few	CASSRDQGVNYGYTF	TGCGCCAGCAGCCGAGATCAGGGAGTTAACTATGGCTACACCTTC
.	TRBJ2-7	TRBV12-3/TRBV12-4	.	CASSLAGGRGEQYF	TGTGCCAGCAGTTTAGCGGGAGGGAGGGGGGAGCAGTACTTC
TRBD2	TRBJ2-7	TRBV7-9	many	CASSRTSGRLGEQYF	TGTGCCAGCAGCCGGACTAGCGGGAGACTCGGCGAGCAGTACTTC